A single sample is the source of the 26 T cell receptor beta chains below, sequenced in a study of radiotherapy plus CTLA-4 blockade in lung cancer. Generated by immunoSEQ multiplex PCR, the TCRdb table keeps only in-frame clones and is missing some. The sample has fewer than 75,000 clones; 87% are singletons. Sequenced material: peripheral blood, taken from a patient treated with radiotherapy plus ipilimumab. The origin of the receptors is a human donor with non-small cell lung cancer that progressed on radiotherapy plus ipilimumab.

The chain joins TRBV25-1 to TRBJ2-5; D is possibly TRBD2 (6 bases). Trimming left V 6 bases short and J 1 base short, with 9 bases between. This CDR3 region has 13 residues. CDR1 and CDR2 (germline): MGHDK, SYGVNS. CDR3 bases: TGTGCCAGCAGACCGGGAGCCCAAGAGACCCAGTACTTC. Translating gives CASRPGAQETQYF.

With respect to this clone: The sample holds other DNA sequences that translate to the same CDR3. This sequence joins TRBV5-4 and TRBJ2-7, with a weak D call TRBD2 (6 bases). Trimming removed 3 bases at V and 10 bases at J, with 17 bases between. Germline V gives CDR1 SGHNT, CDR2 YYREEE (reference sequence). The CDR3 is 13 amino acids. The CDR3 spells CASSSTSSSVQYF. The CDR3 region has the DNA TGTGCCAGCAGCTCGACTAGTTCCTCGGTTCAGTACTTC.

CDR3 coding DNA: TGTGCCAGCAGTGAAGCGCTTAGGTCCCCCGGGGAGCTGTTTTTT. Translation gives CASSEALRSPGELFF. J is TRBJ2-2 and V is TRBV2; D unclear. Trimming shortened V by 0 bases and J by 6 bases, and 11 bases separated the two germline ends. Per the germline V gene, CDR1 is SNHLY and CDR2 is FYNNEI. This CDR3 is built from 15 residues.

This CDR3 reads CASSHAGGSQYEQYV. In nucleotides, the CDR3 is TGTGCCAGCAGCCATGCGGGAGGCTCTCAGTACGAGCAGTACGTC. V gene TRBV5-4 combines with J gene TRBJ2-7; 8 nucleotides line up with TRBD2. The J segment lost 4 bases and the V segment lost 4 bases, leaving 10 bases of the junction unmatched. The CDR3 contains 15 residues. Germline-derived CDR1 and CDR2 are SGHNT and YYREEE (reference sequence).

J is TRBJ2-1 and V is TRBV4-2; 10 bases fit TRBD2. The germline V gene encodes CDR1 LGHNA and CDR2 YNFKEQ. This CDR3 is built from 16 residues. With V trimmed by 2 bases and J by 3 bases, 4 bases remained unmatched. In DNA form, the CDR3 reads TGTGCCAGCAGCCAATTTACTAGCGGGAACTACAATGAGCAGTTCTTC. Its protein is CASSQFTSGNYNEQFF.

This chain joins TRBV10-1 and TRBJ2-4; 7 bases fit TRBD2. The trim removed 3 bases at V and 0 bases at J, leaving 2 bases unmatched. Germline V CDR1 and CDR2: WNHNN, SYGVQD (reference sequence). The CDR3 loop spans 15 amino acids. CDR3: CASSDSGSAKNIQYF. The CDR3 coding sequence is TGCGCCAGCAGTGATAGCGGGTCAGCCAAAAACATTCAGTACTTC.

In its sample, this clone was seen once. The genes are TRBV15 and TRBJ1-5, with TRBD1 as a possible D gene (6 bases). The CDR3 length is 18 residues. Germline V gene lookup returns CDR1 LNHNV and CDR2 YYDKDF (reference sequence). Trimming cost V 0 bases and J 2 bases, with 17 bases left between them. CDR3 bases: TGTGCCACCAGCAGAGAATTAAAGGCACAGGGCGGCAATCAGCCCCAGCATTTT. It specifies CATSRELKAQGGNQPQHF.

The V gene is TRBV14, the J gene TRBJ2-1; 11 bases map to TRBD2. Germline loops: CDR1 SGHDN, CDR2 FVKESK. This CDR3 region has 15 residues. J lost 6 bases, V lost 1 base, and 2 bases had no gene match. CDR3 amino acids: CASSQVAGGFNEQFF. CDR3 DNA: TGTGCCAGCAGCCAAGTAGCGGGAGGGTTCAATGAGCAGTTCTTC. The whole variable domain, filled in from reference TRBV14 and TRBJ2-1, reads EAGVTQFPSHSVIEKGQTVTLRCDPISGHDNLYWYRRVMGKEIKFLLHFVKESKQDESGMPNNRFLAERTGGTYSTLKVQPAELEDSGVYFCASSQVAGGFNEQFFGPGTRLTVL.

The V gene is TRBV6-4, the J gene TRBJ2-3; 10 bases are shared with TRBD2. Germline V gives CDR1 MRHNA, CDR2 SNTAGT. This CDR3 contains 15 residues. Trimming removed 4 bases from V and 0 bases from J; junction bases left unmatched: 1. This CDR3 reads CASSGLAGSTDTQYF. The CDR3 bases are TGTGCCAGCAGTGGACTAGCGGGTAGCACAGATACGCAGTATTTT.

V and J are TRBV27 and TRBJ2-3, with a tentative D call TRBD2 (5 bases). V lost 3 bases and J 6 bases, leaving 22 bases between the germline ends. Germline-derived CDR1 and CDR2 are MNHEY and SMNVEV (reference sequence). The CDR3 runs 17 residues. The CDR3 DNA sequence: TGTGCCAGCAGTTTCCGGAGGCCTAGGGCAGATTTTGATACGCAGTATTTT. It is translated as CASSFRRPRADFDTQYF.

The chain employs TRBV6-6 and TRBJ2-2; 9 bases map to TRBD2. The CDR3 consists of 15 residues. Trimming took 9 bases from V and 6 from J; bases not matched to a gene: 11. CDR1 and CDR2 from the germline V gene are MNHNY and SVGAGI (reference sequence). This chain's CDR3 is CASRNGGRVPGELFF. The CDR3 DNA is TGTGCCAGTCGGAACGGCGGGAGGGTCCCCGGGGAGCTGTTTTTT.

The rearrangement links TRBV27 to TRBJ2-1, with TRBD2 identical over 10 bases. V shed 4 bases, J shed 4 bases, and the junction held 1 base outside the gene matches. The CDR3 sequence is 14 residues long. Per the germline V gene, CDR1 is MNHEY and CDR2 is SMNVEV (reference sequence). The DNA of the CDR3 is TGTGCCAGCAGTTCACTAGCGGGGTACAATGAGCAGTTCTTC. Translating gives CASSSLAGYNEQFF.

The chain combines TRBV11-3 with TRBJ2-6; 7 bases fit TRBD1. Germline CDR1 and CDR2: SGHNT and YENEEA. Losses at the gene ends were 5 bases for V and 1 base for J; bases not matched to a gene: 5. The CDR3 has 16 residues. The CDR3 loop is CASSRMTGSGANVLTF. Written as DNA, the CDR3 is TGTGCCAGCAGCCGAATGACAGGGTCTGGGGCCAACGTCCTGACTTTC.

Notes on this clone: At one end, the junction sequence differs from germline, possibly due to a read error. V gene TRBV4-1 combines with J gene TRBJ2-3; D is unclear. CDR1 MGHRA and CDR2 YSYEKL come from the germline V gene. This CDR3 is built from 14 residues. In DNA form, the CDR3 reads TGCGCCAGCAGCAAAGAGTCTTACACAGATACGCAGTATTTT. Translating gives CASSKESYTDTQYF.

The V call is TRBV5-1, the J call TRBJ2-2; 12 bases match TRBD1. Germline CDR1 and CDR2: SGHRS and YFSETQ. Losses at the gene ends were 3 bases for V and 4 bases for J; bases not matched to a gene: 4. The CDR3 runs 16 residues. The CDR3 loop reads CASSSGQGAITGELFF. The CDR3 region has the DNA TGCGCCAGCAGCTCGGGACAGGGGGCTATCACCGGGGAGCTGTTTTTT.

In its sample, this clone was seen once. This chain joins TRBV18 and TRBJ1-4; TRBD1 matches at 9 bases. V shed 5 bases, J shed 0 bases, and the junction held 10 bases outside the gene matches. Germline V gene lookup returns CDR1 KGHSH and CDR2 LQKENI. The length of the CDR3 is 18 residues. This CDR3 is CASSGARGQGSTNEKLFF. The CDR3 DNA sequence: TGTGCCAGCTCAGGCGCGAGGGGACAGGGCTCAACTAATGAAAAACTGTTTTTT.

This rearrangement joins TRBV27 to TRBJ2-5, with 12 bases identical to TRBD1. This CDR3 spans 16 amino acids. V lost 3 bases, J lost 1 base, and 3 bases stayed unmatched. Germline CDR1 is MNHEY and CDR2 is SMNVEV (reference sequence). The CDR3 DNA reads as TGTGCCAGCAGTTTGGGGACAGGGGGCTTCCAAGAGACCCAGTACTTC. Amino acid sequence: CASSLGTGGFQETQYF.

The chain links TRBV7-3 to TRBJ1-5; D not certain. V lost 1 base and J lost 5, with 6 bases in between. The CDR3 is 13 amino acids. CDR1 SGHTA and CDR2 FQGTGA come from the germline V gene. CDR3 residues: CASSLMVDQPQHF. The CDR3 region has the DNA TGTGCCAGCAGCTTAATGGTGGATCAGCCCCAGCATTTT.

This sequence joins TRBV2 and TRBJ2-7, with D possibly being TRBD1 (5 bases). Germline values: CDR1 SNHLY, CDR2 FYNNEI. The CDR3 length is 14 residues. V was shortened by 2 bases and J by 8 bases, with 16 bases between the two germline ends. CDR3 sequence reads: CASSESRVRSQQYV. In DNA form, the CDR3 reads TGTGCCAGCAGTGAAAGCAGGGTCCGATCTCAGCAGTACGTC.

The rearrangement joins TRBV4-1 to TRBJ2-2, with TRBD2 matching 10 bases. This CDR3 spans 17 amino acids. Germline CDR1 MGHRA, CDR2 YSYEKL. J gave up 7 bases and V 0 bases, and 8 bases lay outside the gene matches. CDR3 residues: CASSQDHTSGNVGELFF. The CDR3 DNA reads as TGCGCCAGCAGCCAAGATCACACTAGCGGGAACGTCGGGGAGCTGTTTTTT.

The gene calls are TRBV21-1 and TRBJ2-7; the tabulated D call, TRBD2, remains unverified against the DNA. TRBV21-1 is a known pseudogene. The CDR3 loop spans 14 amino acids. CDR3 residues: CASSPHAGESEQYV. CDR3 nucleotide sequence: TGTGCCAGCAGCCCCCACGCGGGAGAGTCTGAGCAGTACGTC.

The CDR3 region has the DNA TGTGCCAGCAGCTTAGGGTCGGCGGATATTGGCTACGAGCAGTACTTC. Amino acids: CASSLGSADIGYEQYF. The genes are TRBV11-2 and TRBJ2-7; D remains ambiguous. CDR1 SGHAT and CDR2 FQNNGV come from the germline V gene. The CDR3 is made up of 16 amino acids. V was pared by 1 base and J by 3 bases, with 16 bases between.

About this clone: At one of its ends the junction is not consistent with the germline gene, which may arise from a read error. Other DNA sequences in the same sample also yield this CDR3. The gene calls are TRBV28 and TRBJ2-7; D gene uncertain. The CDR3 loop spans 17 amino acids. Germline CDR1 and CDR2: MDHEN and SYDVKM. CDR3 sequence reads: CASRYRRPLSLVHEQYF. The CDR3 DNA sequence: TGCGCCAGCAGATATAGGCGTCCCTTAAGTCTCGTCCACGAGCAGTACTTC. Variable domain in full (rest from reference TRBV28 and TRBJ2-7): DVKVTQSSRYLVKRTGEKVFLECVQDMDHENMFWYRQDPGLGLRLIYFSYDVKMKEKGDIPEGYSVSREKKERFSLILESASTNQTSMYLCASRYRRPLSLVHEQYFGPGTRLTVT.

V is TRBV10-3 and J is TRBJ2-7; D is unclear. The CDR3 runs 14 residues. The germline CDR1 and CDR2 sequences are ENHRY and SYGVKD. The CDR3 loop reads CETSETSVSYEQYV. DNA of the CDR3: TGTGAGACCTCCGAGACATCCGTTTCCTACGAGCAGTACGTC.

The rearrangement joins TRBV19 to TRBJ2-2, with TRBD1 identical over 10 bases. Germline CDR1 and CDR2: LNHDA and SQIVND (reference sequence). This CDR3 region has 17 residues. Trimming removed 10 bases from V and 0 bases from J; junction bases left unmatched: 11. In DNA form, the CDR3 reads TGTGCCACCAGGGGGACAGGGGTAGAACCGAACACCGGGGAGCTGTTTTTT. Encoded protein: CATRGTGVEPNTGELFF.

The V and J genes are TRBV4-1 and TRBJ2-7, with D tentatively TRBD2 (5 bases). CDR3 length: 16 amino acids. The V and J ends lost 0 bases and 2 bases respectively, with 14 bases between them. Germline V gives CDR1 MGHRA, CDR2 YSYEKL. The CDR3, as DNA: TGCGCCAGCAGCCAAGATCGAGAGGGAAGGACCTACGAGCAGTACTTC. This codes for CASSQDREGRTYEQYF.